This T cell receptor (beta chain) is drawn from a study of blood T cell repertoires in COVID-19 (dated by TCRdb to about 2020). Turning to the overall study: Collaborator samples came from the United States, Italy and Spain and covered acute and convalescent phases of COVID-19. The material from the prospective study consisted of cDNA or gDNA derived from T cells, B-cell-depleted T cells, or PBMCs. The dataset comprised deeply sampled blood TCRbeta repertoires from subjects exposed to, actively infected with, or recovered from COVID-19. The repertoires were made available in a free public database intended to serve as a resource for research on the immune response to SARS-CoV-2. The samples were drawn from two sources: the first 160 participants of the ongoing ImmuneRACE study, and 1,200 or so subjects contributed by 6 global collaborators. Nearly every sample came with metadata listing a de-identified subject ID, COVID-19 status, age in years and sex. Where available, HLA class I and class II types were taken from metadata supplied by the sample provider and were not determined by assay-based typing.

The immunoSEQ Assay, a bias-controlled multiplex PCR, was used to amplify TCRbeta CDR3 regions from genomic DNA. As for the original processing: The number of nucleated cells in each sample was estimated from the amplification of reference gene primers within the assay. To quantify the absolute abundance of each unique TCRbeta CDR3 rearrangement, sequence reads were collapsed and filtered. Productive Simpson clonality was computed per sample as the square root of Simpson's diversity index over productive rearrangements. Here the immuneACCESS table is served through TCRdb, limited to in-frame sequences with V and J called. Missing clones are a known gap in these copies; in checked studies unresolved V genes cover under half, and the rest lacks a known reason. That table supplies the V and J calls and clone size; D and trimming were determined from the DNA. For this sample the table gives about 190,000 clones, of which approximately 84% were detected only once. The ten largest clones capture 4.5% to 5.5% of the sample.

General findings and caveats noted by the study authors: The amount of clinical and demographic metadata varied by source and participant and was provided uncurated.

With regard to this clone: Its antigen specificity is not known. Nothing much larger sits one base from this clone, and base qualities are not available.

Whole blood was collected in K2EDTA tubes by collaborating institutions according to the institutions' own protocols. Collaborator samples were shipped for TCRbeta analysis as frozen whole blood, isolated PBMCs, or DNA extracted from either sample type. The receptor was isolated from a woman aged 70-85 years with active or convalescent COVID-19. The sequenced sample consisted of peripheral blood.

The DNA sequence is as follows: TGTGCCAGCAGCTTGCGGGGTGGAAGCAATCAGCCCCAGCATTTT. Translated, it gives CASSLRGGSNQPQHF. Recombination connected TRBV5-6 to TRBJ1-5; the D gene assignment is ambiguous. The CDR3 has 15 amino acids, counting the end cysteine and phenylalanine. Only the CDR3 portion is preserved as DNA: 45 bases, with reading frame beginning at the first base. CDR1 and CDR2, looked up from the germline V gene, are SGHDT and YYEEEE. The junction carries 9 bases between V and J, which are trimmed by 1 base and 1 base respectively.